The present entry profiles one T cell receptor beta chain with its context. Per the original methods: Amplification from reference gene primers served as the basis for estimated nucleated cell counts. Method: immunoSEQ multiplex PCR; TCRdb's copy keeps in-frame clones and lacks some. V, J and clone size are taken as reported in that table, and D and trimming were inferred from the DNA itself. The table lists around 78,000 clones, around four fifths of them singletons. The data were taken from a study of blood T cell repertoires in COVID-19. About the study: Samples representing acute and convalescent COVID-19 were sourced from the United States, Italy and Spain. PBMCs, B-cell-depleted T cells, or T cells were the source of the cDNA or gDNA that made up the material.

Germline CDR1 is MNHEY and CDR2 is SVGEGT. This CDR3 region has 15 residues. V lost 5 bases to trimming and J lost 4 bases; unmatched junction nucleotides: 7. The sequenced sample was peripheral blood. The V gene is TRBV6-2 or TRBV6-3, the J gene TRBJ2-7; 11 bases match TRBD1. The sequence was collected from a human donor in a cohort sampled during active COVID-19. The CDR3 DNA reads TGTGCCAGCAGTCAACCGGGACAGGGGGATTACGAGCAGTACTTC. Its protein is CASSQPGQGDYEQYF.